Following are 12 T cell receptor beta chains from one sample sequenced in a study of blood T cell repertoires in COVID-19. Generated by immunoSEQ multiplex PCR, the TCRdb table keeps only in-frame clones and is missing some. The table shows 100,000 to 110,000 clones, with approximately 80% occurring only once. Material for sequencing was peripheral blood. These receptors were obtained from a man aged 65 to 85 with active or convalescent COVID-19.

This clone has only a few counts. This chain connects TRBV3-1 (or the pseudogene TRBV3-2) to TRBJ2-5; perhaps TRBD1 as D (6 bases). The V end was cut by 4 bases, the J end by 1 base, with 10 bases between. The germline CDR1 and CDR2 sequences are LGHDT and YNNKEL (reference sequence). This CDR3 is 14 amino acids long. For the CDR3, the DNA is TGTGCCAGCAGCCTAGGGGGTGGCCAAGAGACCCAGTACTTC. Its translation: CASSLGGGQETQYF.

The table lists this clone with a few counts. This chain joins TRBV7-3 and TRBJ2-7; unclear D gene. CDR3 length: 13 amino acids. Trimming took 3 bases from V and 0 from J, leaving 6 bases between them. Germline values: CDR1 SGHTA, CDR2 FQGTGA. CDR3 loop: CASSLGVSYEQYF. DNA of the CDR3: TGTGCCAGCAGCTTGGGCGTCTCCTACGAGCAGTACTTC. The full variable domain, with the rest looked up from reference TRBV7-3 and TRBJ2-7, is GAGVSQTPSNKVTEKGKYVELRCDPISGHTALYWYRQSLGQGPEFLIYFQGTGAADDSGLPNDRFFAVRPEGSVSTLKIQRTERGDSAVYLCASSLGVSYEQYFGPGTRLTVT.

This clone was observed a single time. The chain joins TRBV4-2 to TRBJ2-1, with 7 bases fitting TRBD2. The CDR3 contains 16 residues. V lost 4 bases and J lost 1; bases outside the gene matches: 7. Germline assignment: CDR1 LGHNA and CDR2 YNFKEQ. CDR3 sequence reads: CASSRGERGSYNEQFF. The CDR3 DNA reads TGTGCCAGCAGCCGGGGGGAGCGGGGATCCTACAATGAGCAGTTCTTC.

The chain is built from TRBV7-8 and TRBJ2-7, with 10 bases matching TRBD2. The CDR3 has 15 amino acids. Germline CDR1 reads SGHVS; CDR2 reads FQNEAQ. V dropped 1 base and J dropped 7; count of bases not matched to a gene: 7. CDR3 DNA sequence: TGTGCCAGCAGCTTAGGCCTAGCGGGAGTAGGGGAGCAGTACTTC. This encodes CASSLGLAGVGEQYF.

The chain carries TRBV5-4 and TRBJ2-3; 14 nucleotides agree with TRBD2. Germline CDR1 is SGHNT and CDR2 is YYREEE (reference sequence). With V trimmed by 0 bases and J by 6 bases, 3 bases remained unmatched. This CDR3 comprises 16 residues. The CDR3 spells CASSLGLAGGRDTQYF. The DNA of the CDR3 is TGTGCCAGCAGCTTGGGACTAGCGGGGGGGCGGGATACGCAGTATTTT.

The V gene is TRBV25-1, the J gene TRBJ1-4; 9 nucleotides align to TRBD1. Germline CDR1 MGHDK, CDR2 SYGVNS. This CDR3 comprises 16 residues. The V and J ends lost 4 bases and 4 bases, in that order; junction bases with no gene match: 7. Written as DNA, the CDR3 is TGTGCCAGCAGTGGATTCGGGACAGGGTATAATGAAAAACTGTTTTTT. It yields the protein CASSGFGTGYNEKLFF.

CDR3 loop: CASRREGVPYEQYF. The DNA of the CDR3 is TGTGCCAGCAGACGAGAGGGGGTTCCCTACGAGCAGTACTTC. The chain employs TRBV11-2 and TRBJ2-7; tentatively, D is TRBD1 (6 bases). Trimming pared 6 bases from V and 2 bases from J, leaving 14 bases between. The CDR3 totals 14 residues. Per germline, CDR1 SGHAT and CDR2 FQNNGV.

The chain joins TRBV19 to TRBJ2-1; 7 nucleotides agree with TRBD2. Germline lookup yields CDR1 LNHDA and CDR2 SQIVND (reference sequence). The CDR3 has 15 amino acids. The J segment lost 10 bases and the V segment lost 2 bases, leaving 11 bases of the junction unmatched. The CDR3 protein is CASSIYAGVIEEQFF. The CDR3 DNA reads TGTGCCAGTAGTATATATGCGGGGGTAATAGAGGAGCAGTTCTTC.

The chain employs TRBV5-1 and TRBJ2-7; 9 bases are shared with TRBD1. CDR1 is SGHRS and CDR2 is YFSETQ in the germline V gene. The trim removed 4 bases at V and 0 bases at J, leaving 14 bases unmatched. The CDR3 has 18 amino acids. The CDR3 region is CASSLVATGTGSSYEQYF. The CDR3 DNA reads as TGCGCCAGCAGCCTGGTGGCTACCGGGACAGGGTCCTCCTACGAGCAGTACTTC.

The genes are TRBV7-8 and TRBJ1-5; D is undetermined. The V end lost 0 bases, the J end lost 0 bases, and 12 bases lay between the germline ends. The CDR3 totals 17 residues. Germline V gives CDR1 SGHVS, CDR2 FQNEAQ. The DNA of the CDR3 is TGTGCCAGCAGCTTAGCCCCACACCAACATAGCAATCAGCCCCAGCATTTT. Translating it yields CASSLAPHQHSNQPQHF.

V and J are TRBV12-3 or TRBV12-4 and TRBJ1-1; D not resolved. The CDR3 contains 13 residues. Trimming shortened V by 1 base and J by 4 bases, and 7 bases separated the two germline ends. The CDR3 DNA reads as TGTGCCAGCAGTTTAGGAACAAGCACTGAAGCTTTCTTT. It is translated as CASSLGTSTEAFF.

The chain's CDR3 is CASSPPGQAPNEQFF. CDR3 nucleotides: TGTGCCAGCAGCCCACCGGGACAGGCCCCCAATGAGCAGTTCTTC. This chain uses TRBV3-1 (or the pseudogene TRBV3-2) with TRBJ2-1; 8 nucleotides agree with TRBD1. The junction had 8 bases not matched to a gene; V was cut back by 4 bases and J by 6 bases. This CDR3 contains 15 residues. Germline assignment: CDR1 LGHDT and CDR2 YNNKEL (reference sequence).